This T cell receptor beta chain comes out of a study of blood T cell repertoires in COVID-19. Study summary: COVID-19 samples collected from the United States, Italy and Spain covered acute and convalescent phases. Sources were T cells, B-cell-depleted T cells, or PBMCs; the material itself was cDNA or gDNA.

Authors' processing steps: The authors estimated nucleated cell counts from reference gene primer amplification. Profiling relied on immunoSEQ multiplex PCR, and the TCRdb table lists in-frame clones only, not all of them. V and J calls and clone size come straight from that table; D and trimming were deduced from the DNA. The data hold 59,000 or so clones, with roughly 80% observed a single time. Unmatched junction bases numbered 3, after V lost 0 bases and J lost 3 bases. The V gene's germline CDR1 is SGHTA and CDR2 FQGNSA. The CDR3 sequence is 15 residues long. The receptor comes from a human donor in a cohort sampled during active COVID-19. The chain couples TRBV7-2 to TRBJ2-5; 8 nucleotides match TRBD2. Specimen: peripheral blood. Here the CDR3 DNA reads TGTGCCAGCAGCTTAGCCGGGACTAGGGAAGAGACCCAGTACTTC. Translation gives CASSLAGTREETQYF.